This T cell receptor beta chain originates from a study of T cell responses to AZD1222 COVID-19 vaccine. General study findings and limits: Nearly half of spike-specific TCRs reportedly go after variant regions that carry no mutations. Across the whole spike, CD4 TCRs peaked at regions 160-218 and 743-854.

With regard to this clone: Antigen specificity is unknown.

J gave up 5 bases and V 4 bases, and 4 bases lay outside the gene matches. Germline-derived CDR1 and CDR2 are SNHLY and FYNNEI. The CDR3 covers 14 residues. Some clones are missing from TCRdb's copy, which holds only in-frame ones; the method was immunoSEQ multiplex PCR. The repertoire holds roughly 160,000 clones, roughly nine tenths seen once, with 6.9% in the top ten. The chain employs TRBV2 and TRBJ2-7; TRBD1 matches 11 bases. Source: peripheral blood, taken on day 0 of AZD1222 vaccination. The TCR sequence derives from an adult in good health. The CDR3 nucleotides are TGTGCCAGCAGTGGAGGACAGGGGGCACACGAGCAGTACTTC. It yields the protein CASSGGQGAHEQYF.